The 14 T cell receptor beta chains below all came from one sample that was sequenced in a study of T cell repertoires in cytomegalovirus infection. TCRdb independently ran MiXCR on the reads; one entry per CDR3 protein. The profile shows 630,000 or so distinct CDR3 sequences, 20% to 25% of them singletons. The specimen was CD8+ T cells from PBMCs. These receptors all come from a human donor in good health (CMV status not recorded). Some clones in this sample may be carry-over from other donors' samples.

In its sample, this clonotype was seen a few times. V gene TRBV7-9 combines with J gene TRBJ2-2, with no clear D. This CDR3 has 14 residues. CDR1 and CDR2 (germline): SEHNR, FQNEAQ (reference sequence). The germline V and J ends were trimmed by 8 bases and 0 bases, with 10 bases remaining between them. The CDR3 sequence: CASEWLSNTGELFF. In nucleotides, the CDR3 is TGTGCCAGCGAGTGGCTTTCGAACACCGGGGAGCTGTTTTTT.

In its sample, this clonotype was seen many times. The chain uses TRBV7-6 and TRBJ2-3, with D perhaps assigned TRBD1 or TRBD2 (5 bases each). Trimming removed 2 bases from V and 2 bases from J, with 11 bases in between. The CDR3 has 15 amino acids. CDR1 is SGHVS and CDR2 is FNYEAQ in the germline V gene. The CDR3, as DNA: TGTGCCAGCAGCTTAAGGGACCCCGACACAGATACGCAGTATTTT. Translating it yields CASSLRDPDTDTQYF.

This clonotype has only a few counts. CDR3 sequence: CASSQGQRPNYGYTF. In DNA form, the CDR3 reads TGTGCCAGCAGCCAAGGACAGAGGCCTAACTATGGCTACACCTTC. The chain links TRBV4-2 to TRBJ1-2; TRBD1 might be the D (5 bases). The V gene lost 1 base and the J gene lost 0 bases, with 9 bases spanning the gap. Per the germline V gene, CDR1 is LGHNA and CDR2 is YNFKEQ. The CDR3 covers 15 residues.

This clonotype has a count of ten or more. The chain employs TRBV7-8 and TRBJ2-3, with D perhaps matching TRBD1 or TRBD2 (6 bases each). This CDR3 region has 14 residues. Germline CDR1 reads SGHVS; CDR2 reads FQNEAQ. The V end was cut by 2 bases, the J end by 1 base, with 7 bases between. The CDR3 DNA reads TGTGCCAGCAGCTTAAGGGGGGGCACAGATACGCAGTATTTT. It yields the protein CASSLRGGTDTQYF. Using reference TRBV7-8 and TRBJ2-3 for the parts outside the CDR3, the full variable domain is GAGVSQSPRYKVAKRGQDVALRCDPISGHVSLFWYQQALGQGPEFLTYFQNEAQLDKSGLPSDRFFAERPEGSVSTLKIQRTQQEDSAVYLCASSLRGGTDTQYFGPGTRLTVL.

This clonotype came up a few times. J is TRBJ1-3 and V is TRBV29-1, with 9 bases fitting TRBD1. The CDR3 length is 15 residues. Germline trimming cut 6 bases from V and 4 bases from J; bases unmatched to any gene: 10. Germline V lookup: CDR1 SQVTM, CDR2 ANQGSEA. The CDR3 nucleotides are TGCAGCGTCGGAACCGGGACAGGGACGGGAAACACCATATATTTT. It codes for CSVGTGTGTGNTIYF.

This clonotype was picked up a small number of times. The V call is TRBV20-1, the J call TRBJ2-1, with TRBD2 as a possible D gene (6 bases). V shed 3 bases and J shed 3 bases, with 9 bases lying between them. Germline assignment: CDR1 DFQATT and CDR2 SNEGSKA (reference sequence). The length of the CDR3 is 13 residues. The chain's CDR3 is CSASGGYYNEQFF. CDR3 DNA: TGCAGTGCTAGTGGAGGGTACTACAATGAGCAGTTCTTC.

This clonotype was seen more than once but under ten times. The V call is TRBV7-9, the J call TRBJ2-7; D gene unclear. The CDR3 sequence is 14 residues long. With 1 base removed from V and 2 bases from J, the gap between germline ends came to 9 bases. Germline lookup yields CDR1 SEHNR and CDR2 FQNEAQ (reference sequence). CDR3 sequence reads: CASSLDGLAYEQYF. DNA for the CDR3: TGTGCCAGCAGCTTAGATGGGCTGGCCTACGAGCAGTACTTC.

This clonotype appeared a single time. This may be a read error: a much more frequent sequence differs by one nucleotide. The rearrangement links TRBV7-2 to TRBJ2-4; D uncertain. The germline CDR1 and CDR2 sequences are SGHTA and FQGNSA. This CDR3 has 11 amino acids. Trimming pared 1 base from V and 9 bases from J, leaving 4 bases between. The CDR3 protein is CASSLDSIQYF. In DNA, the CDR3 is TGTGCCAGCAGCTTAGATAGCATTCAGTACTTC.

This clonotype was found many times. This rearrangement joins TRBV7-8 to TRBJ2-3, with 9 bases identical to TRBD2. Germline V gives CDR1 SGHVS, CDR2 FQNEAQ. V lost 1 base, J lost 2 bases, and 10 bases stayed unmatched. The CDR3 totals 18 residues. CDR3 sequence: CASSLVGQRGAFTDTQYF. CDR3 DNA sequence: TGTGCCAGCAGCTTAGTCGGCCAGCGGGGGGCTTTCACAGATACGCAGTATTTT.

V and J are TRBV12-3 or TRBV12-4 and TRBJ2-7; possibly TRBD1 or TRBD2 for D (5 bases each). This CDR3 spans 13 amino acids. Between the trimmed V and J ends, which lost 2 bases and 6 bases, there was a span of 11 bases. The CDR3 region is CASSLSGGGEQYV. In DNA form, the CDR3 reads TGTGCCAGCAGTTTATCGGGTGGGGGCGAGCAGTACGTC.

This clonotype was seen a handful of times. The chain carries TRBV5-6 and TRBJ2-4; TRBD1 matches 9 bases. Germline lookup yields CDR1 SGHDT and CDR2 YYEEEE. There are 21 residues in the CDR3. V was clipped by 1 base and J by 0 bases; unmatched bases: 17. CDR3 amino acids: CASSLFSLRDRVILAKNIQYF. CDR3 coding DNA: TGTGCCAGCAGCTTGTTTTCGCTCCGGGACAGGGTGATCTTAGCCAAAAACATTCAGTACTTC.

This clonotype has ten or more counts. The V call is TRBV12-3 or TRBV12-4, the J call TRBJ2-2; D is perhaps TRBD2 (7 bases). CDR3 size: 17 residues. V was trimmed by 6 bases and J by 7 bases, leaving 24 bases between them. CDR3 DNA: TGTGCCAGCAGAATACCCACTAGGCGGGGGCCGGTCGGGGAGCTGTTTTTT. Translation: CASRIPTRRGPVGELFF.

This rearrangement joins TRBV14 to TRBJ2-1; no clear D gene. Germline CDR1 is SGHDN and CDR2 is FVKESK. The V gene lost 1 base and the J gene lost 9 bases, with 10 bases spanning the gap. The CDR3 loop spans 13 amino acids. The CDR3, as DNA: TGTGCCAGCAGCCAAGCCGGTGGCGGTGAGCAGTTCTTC. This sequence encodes CASSQAGGGEQFF. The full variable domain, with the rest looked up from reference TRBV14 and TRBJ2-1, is EAGVTQFPSHSVIEKGQTVTLRCDPISGHDNLYWYRRVMGKEIKFLLHFVKESKQDESGMPNNRFLAERTGGTYSTLKVQPAELEDSGVYFCASSQAGGGEQFFGPGTRLTVL.

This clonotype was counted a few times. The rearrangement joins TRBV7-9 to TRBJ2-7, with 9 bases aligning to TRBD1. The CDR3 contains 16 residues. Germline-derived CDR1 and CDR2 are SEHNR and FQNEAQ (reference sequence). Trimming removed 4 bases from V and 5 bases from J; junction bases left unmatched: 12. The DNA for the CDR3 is TGTGCCAGCAGCTCAGGGGGTTACAGGGGGCTCGACGAGCAGTACGTC. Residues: CASSSGGYRGLDEQYV.